This T cell receptor beta chain was found in a study of blood T cell repertoires in COVID-19 (dated by TCRdb to the early 2020s). Looking at the study overall: Samples covering the acute and convalescent phases of COVID-19 were provided by collaborators in the United States, Italy and Spain. Samples were obtained from the ongoing ImmuneRACE study (first 160 participants) and from 1,254 subjects provided by 6 global collaborators. The repertoires were made available in a free public database intended to serve as a resource for research on the immune response to SARS-CoV-2. Where available, HLA class I and class II types were obtained from metadata supplied by the sample provider rather than from assay-based typing. The sample metadata nearly always contained a de-identified subject ID, COVID-19 status, age in years and sex. The dataset comprised deeply sampled blood TCRbeta repertoires from subjects exposed to, actively infected with, or recovered from COVID-19. The prospective study material was composed of cDNA or gDNA derived from T cells, B-cell-depleted T cells, or PBMCs. General findings and caveats noted by the study authors: How much clinical and demographic metadata was included differed by source and by participant, and the metadata was provided uncurated.

TCRbeta CDR3 regions were amplified from genomic DNA using the immunoSEQ Assay, a bias-controlled multiplex PCR. Under the source paper's analysis protocol: The number of nucleated cells in each sample was estimated from the amplification of reference gene primers within the assay. Sequence reads were collapsed and filtered to measure the absolute abundance of every unique TCRbeta CDR3 rearrangement. For each sample, productive Simpson clonality was calculated by taking the square root of Simpson's diversity index across productive rearrangements. TCRdb obtained this table from immuneACCESS and retained in-frame rearrangements with V and J assigned. These tables miss some clones; where compared with another copy, unresolved V genes account for less than half of the shortfall, and the remainder is unexplained. Clonal size and the V and J genes are those of that table, whereas D and trimming came from the DNA. This sample is represented by about 320,000 clones; roughly 90% of them were singletons. The ten largest clones capture roughly 2.5% of the sample.

As regards this clone: Its antigen specificity is not known. Qualities for individual bases were not recorded, and no much larger clone is one base off.

Enrolling through a virtual design, the prospective study's participants ranged in age from roughly 18 to 100 years and lived across 20 to 30 United States geographic areas. In the prospective study, cohorts were assigned on the basis of participant-reported clinical history obtained from a screening survey and a study questionnaire. Recovered participants in ImmuneRACE Cohort 3 were defined as having two consecutive negative NP/OP PCR tests, clearance from a healthcare professional, or resolution of symptoms. Each participant in the prospective study had whole blood, serum and a nasopharyngeal or oropharyngeal swab collected by mobile phlebotomists. Participants in the prospective study had the option to provide additional blood draws and questionnaires over an approximately 2-month period. Blood samples from the prospective study were shipped frozen or at room temperature prior to DNA extraction.

Sequences GTSNPN (CDR1) and SVGIG (CDR2) are obtained from the germline V gene (reference sequence). The CDR3 contains 10 residues, cysteine and phenylalanine counted. Only the CDR3 portion is preserved as DNA: 30 bases, with reading frame beginning at the first base. V loses 3 bases of germline sequence and J loses 6 bases, and the interval between the two ends is 5 bases. The receptor was isolated from a man aged 55-75 years who had recovered from COVID-19. Sample: PBMCs or T cells enriched from blood (not recorded which). This sequence uses TRBV30 and TRBJ1-2, with the D segment identity uncertain. The CDR3 corresponds to CAWRTHGYTF. The sequence in DNA is TGTGCCTGGAGGACACATGGCTACACCTTC. This CDR3, with the reference TRBV30 and TRBJ1-2 proteins standing in past its ends, gives the full variable domain SQTIHQWPATLVQPVGSPLSLECTVEGTSNPNLYWYRQAAGRGLQLLFYSVGIGQISSEVPQNLSASRPQDRQFILSSKKLLLSDSGFYLCAWRTHGYTFGSGTRLTVV.